Here is one TCR beta chain with its context. Only in-frame clones appear in the TCRdb table, and some are missing; sequencing was by immunoSEQ multiplex PCR. This table has 70,000 or so clones, around 89% appearing once. This entry belongs to a study of blood T cell repertoires in COVID-19. This CDR3 has 15 amino acids. V was cut by 2 bases and J by 0 bases, with 8 bases left in between. Germline V gives CDR1 MGHDK, CDR2 SYGVNS. The clonotype was recovered from a man in his 60s with acute or convalescent COVID-19. The sample consisted of peripheral blood. The chain recombines TRBV25-1 with TRBJ2-1; D is perhaps TRBD1 (5 bases). This CDR3 reads CASSENQGSYNEQFF. CDR3 nucleotide sequence: TGTGCCAGCAGTGAAAACCAGGGCTCCTACAATGAGCAGTTCTTC.